The clone carrying this T cell receptor beta chain came up a few times. The antigen is undetermined. The data were obtained in a study of T cell repertoires in cytomegalovirus infection. TCRdb ran MiXCR on the reads and lists one entry per CDR3 protein. The table shows about 360,000 distinct CDR3 sequences, with 15% to 20% occurring only once. General study results and limits: Clonotypes of TCR beta that were HLA-C-restricted and CMV-specific dominated the ex vivo response.

CDR3 length equals 14 residues. CDR1 and CDR2 from the germline V gene are MNHEY and SMNVEV (reference sequence). The V gene lost 2 bases and the J gene lost 2 bases, with 10 bases spanning the gap. This TCR was sampled from a human donor in good health (CMV status not recorded). Some clones in this sample may be carry-over from other donors' samples. The V and J genes are TRBV27 and TRBJ2-7, with unresolved D. The specimen sequenced was PBMCs. The chain's CDR3 is CASSLGRTTYEQYF. DNA for the CDR3: TGTGCCAGCAGTTTAGGACGAACCACCTACGAGCAGTACTTC.